This passage covers 21 T cell receptor beta chains from one sample sequenced in a study of shared clonotypes between healthy human individuals. TCRdb's copy holds only in-frame clones and misses some; the assay was immunoSEQ multiplex PCR. This sample carries 400,000 to 600,000 clones, roughly three quarters of them seen once, and the ten largest clones take over 10%. The material sequenced was PBMCs. These receptor sequences come from a woman between 40 and 50 years old in good health. Some clones in this sample may be carry-over from other donors' samples.

This clone was picked up a small number of times. The V call is TRBV5-4, the J call TRBJ2-3; a possible D gene is TRBD2 (6 bases). Germline-derived CDR1 and CDR2 are SGHNT and YYREEE (reference sequence). With 1 base removed from V and 0 bases from J, the gap between germline ends came to 12 bases. This CDR3 has 16 amino acids. The CDR3: CASSLRASASTDTQYF. In DNA form, the CDR3 reads TGTGCCAGCAGCTTGCGGGCTAGCGCTAGCACAGATACGCAGTATTTT.

The rearrangement uses TRBV9 and TRBJ2-5; 10 bases match TRBD2. This CDR3 has 15 amino acids. The germline CDR1 and CDR2 sequences are SGDLS and YYNGEE. Unmatched junction bases numbered 6, after V lost 0 bases and J lost 7 bases. CDR3 region: CASSVGSSGSVTQYF. The CDR3 nucleotides are TGTGCCAGCAGCGTAGGGTCTAGCGGGAGTGTGACCCAGTACTTC.

The chain combines TRBV9 with TRBJ2-7, with D maybe TRBD2 (6 bases). Trimming cost V 4 bases and J 5 bases, with 16 bases left between them. From germline, CDR1 is SGDLS and CDR2 YYNGEE. The length of the CDR3 is 14 residues. CDR3 amino acids: CASSPRVSGDEQYF. CDR3 bases: TGTGCCAGCAGCCCCAGGGTTAGCGGCGACGAGCAGTACTTC. Together with reference TRBV9 and TRBJ2-7, the CDR3 gives the full variable domain: DSGVTQTPKHLITATGQRVTLRCSPRSGDLSVYWYQQSLDQGLQFLIQYYNGEERAKGNILERFSAQQFPDLHSELNLSSLELGDSALYFCASSPRVSGDEQYFGPGTRLTVT.

To note about this clone: This may be a read error: a much more frequent sequence differs by one nucleotide. CDR3 amino acids: CASSYSYEQYF. CDR3 nucleotide sequence: TGTGCCAGCAGTTATTCCTACGAGCAGTACTTC. The V call is TRBV14, the J call TRBJ2-7; no definite D call. CDR1 SGHDN and CDR2 FVKESK come from the germline V gene. Trimming removed 6 bases from V and 1 base from J, with 4 bases in between. CDR3 length: 11 residues.

This clone was detected a few times. The rearrangement uses TRBV30 and TRBJ2-7, with 11 bases that match TRBD1. After removal of 1 base from V and 1 base from J, the junction contained 6 bases not matched to a gene. Germline V gene sequence: CDR1 GTSNPN, CDR2 SVGIG (reference sequence). The CDR3 consists of 16 residues. Here the CDR3 reads CAWSGTGGFGSYEQYF. The CDR3 DNA follows: TGTGCCTGGAGTGGGACAGGGGGCTTCGGGTCCTACGAGCAGTACTTC.

This clone has a count of ten or more. This chain uses TRBV4-3 with TRBJ2-3; 8 bases are a match to TRBD2. With V trimmed by 0 bases and J by 4 bases, 6 bases remained unmatched. CDR3 length: 16 amino acids. The germline V gene encodes CDR1 LGHNA and CDR2 YSLEER. This chain's CDR3 is CASSQETGAGADTQYF. The CDR3 DNA follows: TGCGCCAGCAGCCAAGAGACGGGAGCGGGGGCAGATACGCAGTATTTT.

The rearrangement uses TRBV2 and TRBJ2-1, with TRBD2 identical over 8 bases. Germline V gives CDR1 SNHLY, CDR2 FYNNEI. The CDR3 sequence is 14 residues long. J was trimmed by 4 bases and V by 4 bases; bases with no gene match: 3. The CDR3 nucleotides read TGTGCCAGCAGTGGAACGGGAGGGTACAATGAGCAGTTCTTC. This codes for CASSGTGGYNEQFF.

The V gene is TRBV28, the J gene TRBJ2-7, with TRBD1 matching over 7 bases. Germline CDR1 and CDR2: MDHEN and SYDVKM. CDR3 length: 12 residues. The V gene end was trimmed by 6 bases and the J gene end by 3 bases; junction bases not matched to a gene: 2. The CDR3 DNA reads as TGTGCCAGCAGGGGACAGTACTACGAGCAGTACTTC. This encodes CASRGQYYEQYF.

This clone has a single count. The chain carries TRBV7-2 and TRBJ2-2; D unresolved. The CDR3 extends over 14 amino acids. Trimming stripped 3 bases from V and 4 bases from J, with 9 bases between. The germline gives CDR1 SGHTA, CDR2 FQGNSA. CDR3 DNA: TGTGCCAGCAGCTTGGACCGAAGCACCGGGGAGCTGTTTTTT. Amino acid sequence: CASSLDRSTGELFF.

The V call is TRBV28, the J call TRBJ1-1; 7 bases align to TRBD1. In germline, CDR1 is MDHEN, CDR2 SYDVKM. Trimming removed 5 bases from V and 1 base from J; junction bases left unmatched: 7. This CDR3 region has 15 residues. CDR3 sequence: CASSKGGSGNTEAFF. The CDR3 region has the DNA TGTGCCAGCAGTAAAGGGGGCTCCGGGAACACTGAAGCTTTCTTT.

Many counts were recorded for this clone. This chain uses TRBV5-4 with TRBJ2-1, with 15 positions matching TRBD2. The ends lost 2 bases at V and 6 bases at J; junction bases unmatched: 3. Germline CDR1 SGHNT, CDR2 YYREEE (reference sequence). The CDR3 length is 16 residues. This CDR3 is CASSFPGLAGGNEQFF. CDR3 coding DNA: TGTGCCAGCAGCTTTCCGGGACTAGCGGGAGGCAATGAGCAGTTCTTC.

This clone was recorded once. The chain couples TRBV11-2 to TRBJ2-7; the match to TRBD2 covers 7 bases. V lost 10 bases to trimming and J lost 1 base; unmatched junction nucleotides: 7. The CDR3 is 13 residues long. Germline V gives CDR1 SGHAT, CDR2 FQNNGV. The CDR3 DNA is TGTGCCACTCGGGCGGGGGTTTCCTACGAGCAGTACTTC. Its protein is CATRAGVSYEQYF.

This clone has a handful of counts. The same CDR3 also results from other DNA sequences found in this sample. V gene TRBV15 combines with J gene TRBJ1-5; D is unresolved. Germline CDR1 and CDR2: LNHNV and YYDKDF (reference sequence). This CDR3 region has 15 residues. Trimming removed 0 bases from V and 0 bases from J, with 6 bases in between. CDR3 in DNA: TGTGCCACCAGCAGAGAGGGAAATAGCAATCAGCCCCAGCATTTT. Encoded protein: CATSREGNSNQPQHF.

The chain has TRBV18 and TRBJ2-1, with TRBD2 matching over 10 bases. The V and J ends lost 5 bases and 7 bases, in that order; junction bases with no gene match: 8. Germline V gene data show CDR1 as KGHSH and CDR2 as LQKENI. The CDR3 consists of 15 residues. CDR3 sequence (DNA): TGTGCCAGCTCAGAGTATAGCGGGAGGCGGAATGAGCAGTTCTTC. It encodes CASSEYSGRRNEQFF.

This clone appeared a single time. The CDR3 bases are TGTGCCAGCAGTCCGACAGGGGGCGCGGTAATGAACACTGAAGCTTTCTTT. This gives the protein CASSPTGGAVMNTEAFF. The chain joins TRBV27 to TRBJ1-1, with 10 bases aligning to TRBD1. The ends lost 5 bases at V and 0 bases at J; junction bases unmatched: 9. Germline CDR1 reads MNHEY; CDR2 reads SMNVEV (reference sequence). The CDR3 runs to 17 residues.

The chain is built from TRBV7-2 and TRBJ2-1; 7 bases are a match to TRBD2. Germline values: CDR1 SGHTA, CDR2 FQGNSA. The CDR3 covers 15 residues. Trimming removed 1 base from V and 8 bases from J; junction bases left unmatched: 8. CDR3 sequence: CASSLGAGAAHEQFF. The CDR3 coding sequence is TGTGCCAGCAGCTTAGGGGCGGGAGCCGCGCATGAGCAGTTCTTC.

The V call is TRBV7-2, the J call TRBJ2-7; D remains unclear. Trimming removed 5 bases at V and 6 bases at J, with 17 bases between. Germline V gives CDR1 SGHTA, CDR2 FQGNSA. The length of the CDR3 is 14 residues. CDR3 protein: CASSPDSALSEQYF. Written as DNA, the CDR3 is TGTGCCAGCAGCCCAGACTCAGCGTTAAGCGAGCAGTACTTC. The variable domain in full, completed from reference TRBV7-2 and TRBJ2-7, reads GAGVSQSPSNKVTEKGKDVELRCDPISGHTALYWYRQSLGQGLEFLIYFQGNSAPDKSGLPSDRFSAERTGGSVSTLTIQRTQQEDSAVYLCASSPDSALSEQYFGPGTRLTVT.

Comment on this clone: Other DNA sequences from this sample encode an identical CDR3 as well. In DNA, the CDR3 is TGTGCCAGCAGCCAAGGACACTATGGCTACACCTTC. Translating gives CASSQGHYGYTF. The chain combines TRBV14 with TRBJ1-2, with D unresolved. V gave up 1 base and J gave up 3 bases, with 3 bases separating them. Germline values: CDR1 SGHDN, CDR2 FVKESK. This CDR3 has 12 residues.

The chain is built from TRBV4-1 and TRBJ2-2; D gene uncertain. Deletions cut 4 bases from V and 4 bases from J, with 13 bases between. CDR3 length: 15 amino acids. Germline V lookup: CDR1 MGHRA, CDR2 YSYEKL. The CDR3 spells CASSPSAFSTGELFF. The DNA of the CDR3 is TGCGCCAGCAGCCCTTCCGCGTTCAGCACCGGGGAGCTGTTTTTT.

V usage is TRBV5-1 and J usage is TRBJ2-7, with 8 bases matching TRBD1. V was clipped by 3 bases and J by 7 bases; unmatched bases: 9. The CDR3 spans 14 residues. In germline, CDR1 is SGHRS, CDR2 YFSETQ. CDR3 region: CASSWGQEIVEQYF. The CDR3 bases are TGCGCCAGCAGCTGGGGACAGGAGATCGTTGAGCAGTACTTC.

The V call is TRBV28, the J call TRBJ2-7, with D uncertain. The CDR3 runs to 13 residues. Trimming cost V 8 bases and J 2 bases, with 13 bases left between them. Germline V gives CDR1 MDHEN, CDR2 SYDVKM. This CDR3 reads CASGRVATYEQYF. CDR3 nucleotides: TGTGCCAGCGGTAGGGTGGCTACCTACGAGCAGTACTTC.